The present T cell receptor beta chain was sequenced within a study of cytomegalovirus exposure and HLA in healthy donors. This clone was recorded only once. With V trimmed by 4 bases and J by 6 bases, 10 bases remained unmatched. The CDR3 is 17 residues long. CDR1 and CDR2 (germline): SGHKS, YYEKEE (reference sequence). Data came from immunoSEQ multiplex PCR; TCRdb stores just in-frame clones and leaves some out. This table holds some 290,000 clones, approximately 91% found once. Sequenced sample: PBMCs. The chain joins TRBV5-5 to TRBJ2-1; 13 positions match TRBD2. This TCR was sampled from a man aged 25-45 years in good health and CMV-seronegative. The chain's CDR3 is CASSLKMGLAGLNEQFF. The CDR3 DNA sequence: TGTGCCAGCAGCCTAAAAATGGGACTAGCGGGGCTCAATGAGCAGTTCTTC.